Here is one T cell receptor beta chain with its context. The source of the sample is a study of blood T cell repertoires in COVID-19. In the study overall: COVID-19 samples from acute and convalescent phases originated in the United States, Italy and Spain.

The CDR3 covers 12 residues. V was pared by 5 bases and J by 13 bases, with 9 bases of the junction left unmatched. CDR1 and CDR2 (germline): SQVTM, ANQGSEA. TCRdb's table, derived via immunoSEQ multiplex PCR, lists solely in-frame clones and lacks some. Of about 250,000 clones detected, 70% to 90% appear once; the ten largest clones hold 15% to 17%. Symptom resolution, clearance, or two negative PCRs marked donors in Cohort 3 as recovered. The rearrangement links TRBV29-1 to TRBJ2-4; 9 nucleotides align to TRBD1. Sequencing was carried out using PBMCs or T cells enriched from blood (not recorded which). The sequence was collected from a man between 18 and 35 years old who had recovered from COVID-19. CDR3 DNA sequence: TGCAGCGTTTTGGGACAGGGATCGGCCCAGTACTTC. It codes for CSVLGQGSAQYF.